This TCR beta chain was profiled in a study of beta chain features in type 1 diabetes. A few counts support this clone. What was sequenced were expressed TCRB transcripts, since all of the isolated RNA had been reverse transcribed. Profiling relied on immunoSEQ multiplex PCR, and the TCRdb table lists in-frame clones only, not all of them. The repertoire holds under 450,000 clones, approximately 14% seen once, with around 0.039% in the top ten. The clonotype was recovered from a man aged 30 to 45 in good health. Sequenced material: naive CD4+ T cells from blood.

The CDR3 is CASSSFRVETQYF. CDR3 bases: TGTGCCAGCAGTTCGTTCAGGGTCGAGACCCAGTACTTC. The rearrangement links TRBV2 to TRBJ2-5, with D possibly matching TRBD1 (5 bases). Between the trimmed V and J ends, which lost 5 bases and 5 bases, there was a span of 12 bases. The CDR3 spans 13 residues. Per the germline V gene, CDR1 is SNHLY and CDR2 is FYNNEI.